The T cell receptor (beta chain) under discussion was sequenced for a study of long-term antiretroviral therapy in people with HIV. Findings and limits, study-wide: Post-treatment diversity went higher with ART but stayed below transplant donor controls. Dating from the mid-2000s to the late 2010s, the blood was possibly obtained under older ART regimens.

This clone was counted between two and nine times. The target antigen is unknown. This was the immunoSEQ v3.0 assay at survey level. Samples were sequenced targeting about 40,000-50,000 T-cell genomes each. This table comes from immunoSEQ multiplex PCR, and its TCRdb copy is limited to in-frame clones, with some not included. The sample lists 30,000 to 40,000 clones; around 82% were seen once. CDR3 length: 15 amino acids. Trimming took off 2 bases at V and 10 bases at J, with 15 bases between the two ends. CDR1 is MNHEY and CDR2 is SVGAGI in the germline V gene. The chain recombines TRBV6-5 with TRBJ1-6; D gene ambiguous. The clonotype was recovered from a man aged 18 to 29 with HIV. Sequences were derived from unsorted PBMCs, sampled 0.3 years after starting antiretroviral therapy. Here the CDR3 reads CASSYGDRPTSPLHF. The CDR3 DNA follows: TGTGCCAGCAGTTACGGCGACCGACCGACCTCACCCCTCCACTTT.